These T cell receptor beta chains were read from a single sample in a study of immune evolution from preneoplasia to lung adenocarcinoma. Here immunoSEQ multiplex PCR was the method, and the copy in TCRdb shows in-frame clones only, minus some. The sample shows around 4,100 clones, under 85% of them seen only once. Sequenced input: FFPE adjacent normal lung tissue. The receptors originated from a person aged 60 to 80 with lung adenocarcinoma. CDR3s include the opening cysteine and the closing phenylalanine or tryptophan. D genes are given only for firm matches. Size is stated for part of the rows, as once, few or many counts, or as a class when the clone is expanded.

v_gene	abundance	j_gene	d_gene	CDR3aa	CDR3nt
TRBV30	NA	TRBJ1-5	NA	CAWSARQVGQPQHF	TGTGCCTGGAGTGCACGCCAGGTGGGCCAGCCCCAGCATTTT
TRBV19	NA	TRBJ2-3	NA	CASSYTSTDTQYF	TGTGCCAGTAGCTACACTAGCACAGATACGCAGTATTTT
TRBV2	NA	TRBJ2-7	NA	CASSERLQGTYEQYF	TGTGCCAGCAGTGAAAGGTTGCAGGGTACCTACGAGCAGTACTTC
TRBV2	few	TRBJ2-1	NA	CASSPQTSNEQFF	TGTGCCAGCAGTCCTCAGACTAGCAATGAGCAGTTCTTC
TRBV30	NA	TRBJ2-3	TRBD2	CASTGTSNTDTQYF	TGTGCTTCCACCGGGACTAGCAACACAGATACGCAGTATTTT
TRBV29-1	medium-sized	TRBJ2-7	NA	CSVSIGTYEQYF	TGCAGCGTCTCCATAGGGACCTACGAGCAGTACTTC
TRBV20-1	once	TRBJ1-1	NA	CSARSPNEAFF	TGCAGTGCTAGATCCCCCAATGAAGCTTTCTTT
TRBV25-1	few	TRBJ2-5	NA	CASKASSGDQETQYF	TGTGCCAGCAAAGCCTCATCCGGGGACCAAGAGACCCAGTACTTC
TRBV4-3	few	TRBJ2-2	NA	CASSQDLAGKNTGELFF	TGCGCCAGCAGCCAAGATCTGGCAGGGAAGAACACCGGGGAGCTGTTTTTT
TRBV5-4	NA	TRBJ2-3	TRBD2	CASGLAGGPAQYF	TGTGCCAGCGGACTAGCGGGGGGGCCGGCGCAGTATTTT
TRBV9	NA	TRBJ2-2	NA	CASSVNWDGNTGELFF	TGTGCCAGCAGCGTGAACTGGGACGGAAACACCGGGGAGCTGTTTTTT
TRBV7-9	NA	TRBJ1-2	TRBD1	CASSQHNRDSFGYTF	TGTGCCAGCAGTCAACATAACCGGGACAGCTTTGGCTACACCTTC
TRBV19	NA	TRBJ1-5	TRBD1	CASSYRDRTYSNQPQHF	TGTGCCAGTAGTTACCGGGACAGAACTTATAGCAATCAGCCCCAGCATTTT
TRBV4-2	NA	TRBJ1-2	NA	CASSQDLAGLSGYTF	TGTGCCAGCAGCCAAGATCTGGCAGGGTTGAGTGGCTACACCTTC
TRBV4-3	NA	TRBJ2-3	NA	CASSQGLRGGEDTQYF	TGCGCCAGCAGCCAAGGGCTAAGGGGGGGGGAGGATACGCAGTATTTT
TRBV30	NA	TRBJ1-2	NA	CAWSVLGQQLGYTF	TGTGCCTGGAGTGTACTCGGACAGCAGTTGGGCTACACCTTC
TRBV28	once	TRBJ2-7	NA	CASSPGGASYEQYF	TGTGCCAGCAGCCCCGGAGGCGCCTCCTACGAGCAGTACTTC
TRBV2	NA	TRBJ2-1	NA	CASRQGRTYNEQFF	TGTGCCAGCAGACAGGGCCGAACCTACAATGAGCAGTTCTTC
TRBV6-4	once	TRBJ2-6	TRBD2	CASSEASGGANVLTF	TGTGCCAGCAGTGAGGCTAGCGGGGGGGCCAACGTCCTGACTTTC
TRBV7-2	NA	TRBJ1-5	NA	CASSLDYRGNQPQHF	TGTGCCAGCAGCTTAGACTACAGAGGCAATCAGCCCCAGCATTTT
TRBV6-6	few	TRBJ2-2	TRBD1	CASSYDSGGGELFF	TGTGCCAGCAGTTATGACTCAGGGGGCGGGGAGCTGTTTTTT
TRBV7-2	NA	TRBJ2-7	NA	CASSLQGRSYEQYF	TGTGCCAGCAGCTTGCAGGGACGCTCCTACGAGCAGTACTTC
TRBV10-1	once	TRBJ2-3	TRBD1	CASRMTGYGTDTQYF	TGCGCCAGCAGGATGACAGGGTACGGAACAGATACGCAGTATTTT
TRBV28	NA	TRBJ2-7	NA	CASSSGGQEQYF	TGTGCCAGCAGTTCAGGGGGGCAGGAGCAGTACTTC
TRBV7-3	NA	TRBJ1-1	NA	CASSLTVNTKAFF	TGTGCCAGCAGCCTGACGGTGAACACTAAAGCTTTCTTT
TRBV9	NA	TRBJ2-1	TRBD1	CASSARGQADNEQFF	TGTGCCAGCAGCGCCCGGGGACAGGCGGACAATGAGCAGTTCTTC
TRBV28	NA	TRBJ1-1	NA	CASSWTVNTEAFF	TGTGCCAGCAGCTGGACAGTGAACACTGAAGCTTTCTTT
TRBV2	NA	TRBJ1-1	NA	CASSGQVGTEAFF	TGTGCCAGCAGTGGACAGGTGGGCACTGAAGCTTTCTTT
TRBV2	few	TRBJ2-4	NA	CASSEEGVKNIQYF	TGTGCCAGCAGTGAAGAGGGGGTCAAAAACATTCAGTACTTC
TRBV7-9	NA	TRBJ1-1	NA	CASSLEGLFPEAFF	TGTGCCAGCAGCTTAGAGGGGCTCTTCCCTGAAGCTTTCTTT
TRBV9	NA	TRBJ2-5	NA	CASSLRGIQATETQYF	TGTGCCAGCAGCCTTAGAGGGATCCAGGCAACGGAGACCCAGTACTTC
TRBV6-1	NA	TRBJ2-7	NA	CASTERQTYEQYF	TGTGCCAGCACAGAACGACAGACCTACGAGCAGTACTTC
TRBV5-1	NA	TRBJ1-1	TRBD1	CASSLDIPGQVGYTEAFF	TGCGCCAGCAGCTTGGATATTCCGGGACAGGTGGGGTACACTGAAGCTTTCTTT
TRBV5-4	NA	TRBJ2-7	TRBD1	CASSSGQASYEQYF	TGTGCCAGCAGCTCTGGACAGGCCTCCTACGAGCAGTACTTC
TRBV7-9	NA	TRBJ2-5	NA	CASSLAAQQETQYF	TGTGCCAGCAGCTTGGCGGCGCAGCAAGAGACCCAGTACTTC
TRBV6-6	NA	TRBJ2-5	NA	CASSYSGYETQYF	TGTGCCAGCAGTTACTCCGGATATGAGACCCAGTACTTC